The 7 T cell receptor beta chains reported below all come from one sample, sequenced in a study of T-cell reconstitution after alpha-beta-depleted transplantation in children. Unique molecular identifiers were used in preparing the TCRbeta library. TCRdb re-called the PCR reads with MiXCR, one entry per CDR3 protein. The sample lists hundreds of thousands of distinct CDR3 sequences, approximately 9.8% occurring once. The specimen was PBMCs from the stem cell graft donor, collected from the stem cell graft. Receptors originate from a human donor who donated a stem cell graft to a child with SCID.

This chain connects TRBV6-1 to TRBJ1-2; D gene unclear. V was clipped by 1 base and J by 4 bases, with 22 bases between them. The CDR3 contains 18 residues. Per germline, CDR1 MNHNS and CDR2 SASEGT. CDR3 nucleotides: TGTGCCAGCAGTGAAGTTGTCAAGTCGGCAGGAAAAGCCTATGGCTACACCTTC. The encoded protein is CASSEVVKSAGKAYGYTF.

The CDR3 loop is CASSLYRGQETQYF. DNA for the CDR3: TGTGCCAGCAGTTTATACAGGGGACAAGAGACCCAGTACTTC. The chain carries TRBV12-3 or TRBV12-4 and TRBJ2-5, with 7 bases matching TRBD1. The CDR3 extends over 14 amino acids. J lost 2 bases, V lost 2 bases, and 2 bases had no gene match.

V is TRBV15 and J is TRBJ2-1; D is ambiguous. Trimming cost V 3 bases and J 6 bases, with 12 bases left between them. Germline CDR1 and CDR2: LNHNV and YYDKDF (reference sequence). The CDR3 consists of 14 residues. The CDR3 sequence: CATSSPRPANEQFF. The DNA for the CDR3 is TGTGCCACCAGCAGCCCCAGGCCAGCCAATGAGCAGTTCTTC.

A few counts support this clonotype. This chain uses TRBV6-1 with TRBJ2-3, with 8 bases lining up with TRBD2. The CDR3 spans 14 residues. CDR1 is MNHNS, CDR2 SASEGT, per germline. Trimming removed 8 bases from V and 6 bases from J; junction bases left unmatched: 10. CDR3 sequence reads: CASGASGRGDTQYF. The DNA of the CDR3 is TGTGCCAGCGGTGCTAGCGGGCGGGGGGATACGCAGTATTTT.

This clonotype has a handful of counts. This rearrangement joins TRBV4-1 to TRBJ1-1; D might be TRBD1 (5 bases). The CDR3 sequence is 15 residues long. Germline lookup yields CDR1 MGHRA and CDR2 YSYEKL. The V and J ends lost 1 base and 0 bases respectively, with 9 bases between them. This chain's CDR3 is CASSQVGTLNTEAFF. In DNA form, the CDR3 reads TGCGCCAGCAGCCAAGTGGGGACCCTGAACACTGAAGCTTTCTTT.

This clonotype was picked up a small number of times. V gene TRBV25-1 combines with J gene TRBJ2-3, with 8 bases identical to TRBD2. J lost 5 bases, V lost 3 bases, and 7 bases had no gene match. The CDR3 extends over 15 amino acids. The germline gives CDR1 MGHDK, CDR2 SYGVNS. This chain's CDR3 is CASSEAGGPLDTQYF. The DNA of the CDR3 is TGTGCCAGCAGTGAGGCGGGGGGACCTCTAGATACGCAGTATTTT. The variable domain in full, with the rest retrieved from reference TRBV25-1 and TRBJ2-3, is EADIYQTPRYLVIGTGKKITLECSQTMGHDKMYWYQQDPGMELHLIHYSYGVNSTEKGDLSSESTVSRIRTEHFPLTLESARPSHTSQYLCASSEAGGPLDTQYFGPGTRLTVL.

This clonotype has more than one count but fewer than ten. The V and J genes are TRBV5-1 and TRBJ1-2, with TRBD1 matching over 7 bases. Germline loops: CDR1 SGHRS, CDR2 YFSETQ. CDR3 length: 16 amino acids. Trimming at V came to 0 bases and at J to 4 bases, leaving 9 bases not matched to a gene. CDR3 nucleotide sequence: TGCGCCAGCAGCTTGGCATACGACAGGGCCGGCTATGGCTACACCTTC. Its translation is CASSLAYDRAGYGYTF.